Only a few counts were recorded for the clone carrying this TCR beta chain. Antigen specificity is unknown. The sample belongs to a study of response to subunit inactivated influenza vaccine. Study-wide results and caveats: There was a suggestion from the authors that each seasonal influenza vaccination recruits few new T cells.

TCRdb redid the calling of the RT-PCR reads with MiXCR, one entry per CDR3 protein. The repertoire has 630,000 or so distinct CDR3 sequences, 15% to 19% of them found once; the top ten carry around a tenth. Germline V gene lookup returns CDR1 DFQATT and CDR2 SNEGSKA (reference sequence). V was pared by 3 bases and J by 11 bases, with 13 bases between. CDR3 length: 11 residues. The specimen comprised PBMCs from blood, sampled approximately 13 days after vaccination. This receptor was obtained from a man in his forties or fifties who received an inactivated influenza vaccine. V usage is TRBV20-1 and J usage is TRBJ1-1; perhaps TRBD1 as D (5 bases). For the CDR3, the DNA is TGCAGTGCTAGGGCAGGGATCGTCGCTTTCTTT. It is translated as CSARAGIVAFF.